Following are 21 T cell receptor beta chains from one sample sequenced in a study of blood T cell repertoires in COVID-19. Profiling relied on immunoSEQ multiplex PCR, and the TCRdb table lists in-frame clones only, not all of them. Here the sample spans roughly 50,000 clones, 90% being singletons. The sequenced material came from peripheral blood. The receptor source for this set is a woman in her forties with active COVID-19.

The CDR3 DNA reads TGTGCCAGCCAATTTCATCTAGCTGTCAACCTCCAAGAGACCCAGTACTTC. Translating gives CASQFHLAVNLQETQYF. The chain employs TRBV2 and TRBJ2-5; D might be TRBD2 (5 bases). Germline V CDR1 and CDR2: SNHLY, FYNNEI. CDR3 length: 17 residues. V was pared by 8 bases and J by 1 base, with 23 bases between.

The chain is built from TRBV19 and TRBJ1-6; 10 bases map to TRBD1. The J segment lost 6 bases and the V segment lost 7 bases, leaving 12 bases of the junction unmatched. The CDR3 is made up of 17 amino acids. Germline V gene sequence: CDR1 LNHDA, CDR2 SQIVND (reference sequence). CDR3 region: CASTSGDRGGLNSPLHF. The CDR3 DNA reads as TGTGCCAGTACCTCCGGGGACAGGGGAGGACTTAATTCACCCCTCCACTTT.

V and J are TRBV11-3 and TRBJ2-5, with 14 bases that match TRBD2. Germline V gives CDR1 SGHNT, CDR2 YENEEA. V lost 1 base, J lost 5 bases, and 6 bases stayed unmatched. The CDR3 spans 17 residues. The CDR3 region is CASSLGGTSGGTETQYF. The CDR3 region has the DNA TGTGCCAGCAGCTTAGGCGGGACTAGCGGGGGAACGGAGACCCAGTACTTC.

This clone occurred once. The chain uses TRBV4-1 and TRBJ2-7; D is unresolved. The V end lost 0 bases, the J end lost 3 bases, and 12 bases lay between the germline ends. The CDR3 is 15 residues long. Looked up from germline, CDR1 is MGHRA and CDR2 is YSYEKL. The CDR3 sequence: CASSQDKIRYYEQYF. The CDR3 DNA follows: TGCGCCAGCAGCCAAGATAAGATCCGGTACTACGAGCAGTACTTC.

The rearrangement uses TRBV2 and TRBJ1-2; D gene uncertain. V shed 7 bases and J shed 4 bases, with 13 bases lying between them. CDR3 length equals 13 residues. The germline CDR1 and CDR2 sequences are SNHLY and FYNNEI. DNA of the CDR3: TGTGCCAGCAAGGAGAGCAGTTTCTATGGCTACACCTTC. Translated, it gives CASKESSFYGYTF. The variable domain in full, completed from reference TRBV2 and TRBJ1-2, reads EPEVTQTPSHQVTQMGQEVILRCVPISNHLYFYWYRQILGQKVEFLVSFYNNEISEKSEIFDDQFSVERPDGSNFTLKIRSTKLEDSAMYFCASKESSFYGYTFGSGTRLTVV.

V usage is TRBV11-3 and J usage is TRBJ2-7, with 11 bases fitting TRBD2. The CDR3 length is 15 residues. Germline lookup yields CDR1 SGHNT and CDR2 YENEEA. V shed 6 bases and J 6 bases; nucleotides not matched to a gene: 10. CDR3 nucleotide sequence: TGTGCCAGCAGTTTAAGACTAGCGGGGCAAGCCGAGCAGTACTTC. It translates to CASSLRLAGQAEQYF.

The chain joins TRBV5-4 to TRBJ1-2; TRBD1 matches at 7 bases. The germline V gene has CDR1 SGHNT and CDR2 YYREEE (reference sequence). V trimming: 5 bases; J trimming: 6 bases; junction bases outside the gene matches: 10. The CDR3 runs to 14 residues. The CDR3 loop reads CASSGKQGVDGYTF. DNA of the CDR3: TGTGCCAGCAGTGGAAAGCAGGGGGTCGATGGCTACACCTTC.

CDR3 nucleotide sequence: TGTGCCAGCAGTTACATAGCGGGGGGAGACAATGAGCAGTTCTTC. Protein product: CASSYIAGGDNEQFF. The rearrangement uses TRBV6-6 and TRBJ2-1; TRBD2 matches 10 bases. CDR3 length: 15 amino acids. Germline V lookup: CDR1 MNHNY, CDR2 SVGAGI (reference sequence). The ends lost 2 bases at V and 5 bases at J; junction bases unmatched: 3.

The chain uses TRBV21-1 and TRBJ1-5; the table assigns TRBD1, which was not confirmed against the DNA. TRBV21-1 is a documented pseudogene. The CDR3 consists of 15 residues. CDR3 protein: CASSSGTVSNQPQHF. The CDR3 coding sequence is TGTGCCAGCAGCAGCGGGACAGTCTCCAATCAGCCCCAGCATTTT.

The chain employs TRBV21-1 and TRBJ2-3; TRBD1, the table's D call, was not compared with the DNA. TRBV21-1 is labeled a pseudogene. CDR3 length: 14 amino acids. The chain's CDR3 is CASSTDRERDTQYF. In DNA, the CDR3 is TGTGCCAGTTCAACGGACAGGGAAAGGGATACGCAGTATTTT.

This rearrangement joins TRBV19 to TRBJ2-2; 16 bases agree with TRBD2. The germline V gene has CDR1 LNHDA and CDR2 SQIVND (reference sequence). CDR3 length equals 18 residues. V gave up 3 bases and J gave up 6 bases; unmatched junction bases: 7. CDR3 sequence reads: CASSIMVGTSGGAGELFF. The CDR3 DNA is TGTGCCAGTAGTATTATGGTCGGGACTAGCGGGGGGGCCGGGGAGCTGTTTTTT.

The gene calls are TRBV14 and TRBJ1-2, with D perhaps matching TRBD1 (6 bases). The germline V and J ends were trimmed by 2 bases and 4 bases, with 14 bases remaining between them. Germline V gives CDR1 SGHDN, CDR2 FVKESK. CDR3 length: 15 residues. The CDR3 loop is CASSQLGGNSYGYTF. In nucleotides, the CDR3 is TGTGCCAGCAGCCAATTAGGGGGAAACTCCTATGGCTACACCTTC.

V usage is TRBV12-3 or TRBV12-4 and J usage is TRBJ1-3; no clear D. The CDR3 sequence is 13 residues long. V shed 5 bases and J shed 8 bases, with 13 bases lying between them. CDR3 amino acids: CASSPLRSDTIYF. In DNA form, the CDR3 reads TGTGCCAGCAGTCCGCTCCGTTCGGACACCATATATTTT.

V is TRBV6-1 and J is TRBJ1-6, with TRBD1 as a possible D gene (6 bases). This CDR3 has 20 amino acids. Germline CDR1 is MNHNS and CDR2 is SASEGT. V lost 2 bases and J lost 4, with 24 bases in between. The CDR3 coding sequence is TGTGCCAGCAGTGAATCTATGGGTTCTTGGACAGCCTTTTATAATTCACCCCTCCACTTT. This gives the protein CASSESMGSWTAFYNSPLHF.

V gene TRBV7-8 combines with J gene TRBJ2-3; 8 positions match TRBD2. This CDR3 region has 16 residues. With V trimmed by 2 bases and J by 2 bases, 6 bases remained unmatched. The germline V gene encodes CDR1 SGHVS and CDR2 FQNEAQ. The CDR3 protein is CASSLYVAGNTDTQYF. The CDR3 DNA reads as TGTGCCAGCAGCTTATACGTAGCGGGGAACACAGATACGCAGTATTTT.

V usage is TRBV19 and J usage is TRBJ1-5, with 11 bases lining up with TRBD1. Germline CDR1 LNHDA, CDR2 SQIVND (reference sequence). The CDR3 extends over 15 amino acids. Trimming took 11 bases from V and 4 from J; bases not matched to a gene: 10. This CDR3 is CASSGQGAANQPQHF. CDR3 DNA sequence: TGTGCCTCATCTGGACAGGGGGCAGCTAATCAGCCCCAGCATTTT.

The rearrangement joins TRBV7-9 to TRBJ1-4, with D perhaps matching TRBD1 (5 bases). Trimming took 5 bases from V and 10 from J, leaving 20 bases between them. From germline, CDR1 is SEHNR and CDR2 FQNEAQ (reference sequence). The CDR3 has 15 residues. DNA for the CDR3: TGTGCCAGCAGCCAGGGAGGGGAAATGTTCGTAAAACTGTTTTTT. Amino acid sequence: CASSQGGEMFVKLFF.

The chain employs TRBV4-2 and TRBJ1-2, with TRBD1 matching 9 bases. The ends lost 0 bases at V and 6 bases at J; junction bases unmatched: 5. Germline V gene data show CDR1 as LGHNA and CDR2 as YNFKEQ. The CDR3 covers 15 residues. The chain's CDR3 is CASSQDWDRVNGYTF. Here the CDR3 DNA reads TGTGCCAGCAGCCAAGATTGGGACAGGGTTAATGGCTACACCTTC.

This chain connects TRBV12-3 or TRBV12-4 to TRBJ2-1, with unresolved D. Trimming removed 7 bases at V and 4 bases at J, with 11 bases between. The length of the CDR3 is 13 residues. The DNA of the CDR3 is TGTGCCAGCAATCGCGATTTTTACAATGAGCAGTTCTTC. This encodes CASNRDFYNEQFF.

The V call is TRBV2, the J call TRBJ1-5, with D possibly TRBD1 on 6 matching bases. V lost 6 bases to trimming and J lost 0 bases, with 9 bases between them. This CDR3 is 14 amino acids long. Germline V lookup: CDR1 SNHLY, CDR2 FYNNEI. In nucleotides, the CDR3 is TGTGCCAGCAGGGACAGTTATAGCAATCAGCCCCAGCATTTT. Translated, it gives CASRDSYSNQPQHF.

This clone occurred once. CDR3 nucleotides: TGTGCCAGCAGCCCCCGACAGGGTAGCCTGAACACTGAAGCTTTCTTT. Translation gives CASSPRQGSLNTEAFF. The chain joins TRBV7-2 to TRBJ1-1; 7 nucleotides match TRBD1. With 5 bases clipped from V and 0 bases from J, the junction kept 9 bases outside the gene matches. Germline V gives CDR1 SGHTA, CDR2 FQGNSA. The CDR3 sequence is 16 residues long.